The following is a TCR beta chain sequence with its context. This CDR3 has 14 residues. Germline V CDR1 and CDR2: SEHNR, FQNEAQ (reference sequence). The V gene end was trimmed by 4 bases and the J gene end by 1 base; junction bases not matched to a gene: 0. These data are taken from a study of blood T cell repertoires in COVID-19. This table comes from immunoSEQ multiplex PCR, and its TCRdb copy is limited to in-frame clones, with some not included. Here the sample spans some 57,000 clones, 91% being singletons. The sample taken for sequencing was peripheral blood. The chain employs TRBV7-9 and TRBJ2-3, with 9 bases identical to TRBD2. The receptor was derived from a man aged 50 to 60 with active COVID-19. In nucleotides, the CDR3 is TGTGCCAGCAGCTGGACTAGCGGCACAGATACGCAGTATTTT. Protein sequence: CASSWTSGTDTQYF.